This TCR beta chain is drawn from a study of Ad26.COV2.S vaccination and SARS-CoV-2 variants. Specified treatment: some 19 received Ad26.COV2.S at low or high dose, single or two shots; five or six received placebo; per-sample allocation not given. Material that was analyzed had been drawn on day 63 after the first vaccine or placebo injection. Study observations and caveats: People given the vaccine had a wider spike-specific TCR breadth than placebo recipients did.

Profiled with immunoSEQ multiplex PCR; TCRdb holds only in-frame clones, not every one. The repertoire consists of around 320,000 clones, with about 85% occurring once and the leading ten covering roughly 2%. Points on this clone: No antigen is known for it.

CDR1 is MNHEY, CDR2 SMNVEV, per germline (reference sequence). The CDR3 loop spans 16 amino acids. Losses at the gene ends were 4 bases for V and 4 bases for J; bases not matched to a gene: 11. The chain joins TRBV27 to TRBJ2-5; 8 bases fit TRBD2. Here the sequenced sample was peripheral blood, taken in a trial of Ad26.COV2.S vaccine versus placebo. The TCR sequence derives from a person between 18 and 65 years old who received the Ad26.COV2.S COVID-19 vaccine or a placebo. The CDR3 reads CASSSPRGLAPETQYF. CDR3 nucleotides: TGTGCCAGCAGTTCTCCTCGAGGACTAGCCCCAGAGACCCAGTACTTC.